Listed below are T cell receptor beta chains from one sample, sequenced in a study of graft-versus-host responses after intestinal transplantation. Their target antigens are unknown. TCRdb's copy holds only in-frame clones and misses some; the assay was immunoSEQ multiplex PCR. The sample includes just over 70,000 clones, 84% of them seen just once. The source was unstimulated CD4+ T cells sorted from spleen or lymph node cells, collected before transplant. The origin of the receptors is a human donor who was the organ donor for an intestinal transplant. The CDR3 runs from the conserved cysteine through the conserved F or W. Each record gives: J gene, V gene, D gene, clone size, CDR3 protein, CDR3 DNA. D genes are given only for firm matches. Part of the rows lack a size; the others show once, few, many or a class for expanded clones.

TRBJ1-1,TRBV6-6,.,.,CASSIQGANTEAFF,TGTGCCAGCAGTATACAGGGAGCTAACACTGAAGCTTTCTTT
TRBJ1-5,TRBV28,TRBD1,.,CASRLYDRGNQPQHF,TGTGCCAGCAGACTTTATGACAGGGGGAATCAGCCCCAGCATTTT
TRBJ1-1,TRBV5-8,.,few,CRSGQTEAFF,TGCCGCAGTGGCCAGACTGAAGCTTTCTTT
TRBJ2-1,TRBV2,.,.,CASSFRTRSSYNEQFF,TGTGCCAGCAGTTTTCGGACTCGCAGCTCCTACAATGAGCAGTTCTTC
TRBJ2-5,TRBV9,TRBD2,.,CASSQNAGGRETQYF,TGTGCCAGCAGTCAAAACGCGGGGGGGCGAGAGACCCAGTACTTC
TRBJ1-1,TRBV14,.,few,CASSLKANTEAFF,TGTGCCAGCAGCCTAAAAGCGAACACTGAAGCTTTCTTT
TRBJ1-3,TRBV7-8,TRBD1,.,CASSPGTGTGNTIYF,TGTGCCAGCAGCCCAGGGACAGGGACTGGAAACACCATATATTTT
TRBJ2-5,TRBV7-9,.,few,CASSFQYQETQYF,TGTGCCAGCAGCTTTCAGTACCAAGAGACCCAGTACTTC
TRBJ1-5,TRBV19,TRBD1,once,CASSVIQGLYNQPQHF,TGTGCCAGTAGTGTCATACAGGGGCTCTACAATCAGCCCCAGCATTTT
TRBJ1-5,TRBV19,.,.,CATTGPNQPQHF,TGTGCCACCACAGGTCCCAATCAGCCCCAGCATTTT
TRBJ1-5,TRBV10-3,TRBD1,.,CASGQDFNQPQHF,TGTGCCAGCGGACAGGACTTCAATCAGCCCCAGCATTTT
TRBJ1-5,TRBV6-1,.,.,CASSEYEDQPQHF,TGTGCCAGCAGTGAATATGAGGATCAGCCCCAGCATTTT
TRBJ2-3,TRBV7-3,TRBD2,.,CASSRSSGANTDTQYF,TGTGCCAGCAGCCGAAGTAGCGGGGCGAACACAGATACGCAGTATTTT
TRBJ1-2,TRBV28,TRBD1,.,CASSLGGSTGNYGYTF,TGTGCCAGCAGTTTAGGAGGGTCGACAGGGAACTATGGCTACACCTTC
TRBJ1-5,TRBV28,TRBD1,.,CASSFPGQGPYQPQHF,TGTGCCAGCAGCTTCCCCGGACAGGGGCCCTATCAGCCCCAGCATTTT
TRBJ1-4,TRBV30,TRBD1,.,CASEGAPNEKLFF,TGTGCCAGTGAGGGGGCGCCTAATGAAAAACTGTTTTTT
TRBJ2-1,TRBV16,.,.,CASSQSRGNEQFF,TGTGCCAGCAGCCAATCTAGGGGGAATGAGCAGTTCTTC
TRBJ2-2,TRBV5-1,TRBD1,once,CASSLGATGKYTGELFF,TGCGCCAGCAGCTTGGGTGCGACAGGGAAGTATACCGGGGAGCTGTTTTTT
TRBJ2-3,TRBV29-1,.,.,CSATDSSTDTQYF,TGCAGCGCGACAGATTCTAGCACAGATACGCAGTATTTT
TRBJ1-5,TRBV28,.,.,CASSSGYSNQPQHF,TGTGCCAGCAGTTCAGGTTATAGCAATCAGCCCCAGCATTTT
TRBJ1-1,TRBV5-1,.,.,CASSLDGVNTEAFF,TGCGCCAGCAGCCTGGACGGGGTGAACACTGAAGCTTTCTTT
TRBJ1-5,TRBV10-2,TRBD1,once,CASSGQGALNQPQHF,TGCGCCAGCAGTGGACAGGGGGCCCTCAATCAGCCCCAGCATTTT
TRBJ2-5,TRBV29-1,.,.,CSVEARPTGETQYF,TGCAGCGTTGAAGCGAGGCCAACGGGAGAGACCCAGTACTTC
TRBJ1-5,TRBV5-3,.,.,CARRPFWGGPRDQPQHF,TGTGCCAGAAGACCGTTCTGGGGGGGGCCCAGGGATCAGCCCCAGCATTTT
TRBJ2-3,TRBV9,.,once,CASSSAPSRPGDTDTQYF,TGTGCCAGCAGCTCGGCCCCTTCCCGTCCGGGGGACACAGATACGCAGTATTTT
TRBJ2-5,TRBV5-1,TRBD2,.,CASSLRASGGARETQYF,TGCGCCAGCAGCTTGAGGGCTAGCGGGGGGGCTCGAGAGACCCAGTACTTC
TRBJ2-1,TRBV27,TRBD1,.,CASNQGGQGYNEQFF,TGTGCCAGCAATCAAGGAGGACAGGGTTACAATGAGCAGTTCTTC
TRBJ2-1,TRBV7-8,.,.,CASSLATLRTEQFF,TGTGCCAGCAGCTTAGCGACACTCCGAACCGAGCAGTTCTTC
TRBJ2-5,TRBV29-1,.,.,CSVAVGHVPKETQYF,TGCAGCGTTGCGGTGGGGCACGTACCAAAAGAGACCCAGTACTTC
TRBJ2-3,TRBV29-1,TRBD2,.,CSVDRETSGGGTDTQYF,TGCAGCGTTGATAGAGAGACTAGCGGGGGAGGCACAGATACGCAGTATTTT
TRBJ2-2,TRBV25-1,TRBD1,.,CASSGNTGTGHTGELFF,TGTGCCAGCAGTGGCAATACCGGGACAGGGCACACCGGGGAGCTGTTTTTT
TRBJ1-6,TRBV28,.,.,CATTPGASPLHF,TGTGCCACCACCCCAGGGGCTTCACCCCTCCACTTT
TRBJ2-5,TRBV28,.,few,CASSWLRETQYF,TGTGCCAGCAGTTGGTTGCGGGAGACCCAGTACTTC
TRBJ2-2,TRBV10-3,.,.,CANNDLRDTLGELFF,TGTGCCAATAATGACCTCCGGGACACCCTCGGGGAGCTGTTTTTT
TRBJ2-1,TRBV19,TRBD2,.,CASSIRLAGGTGAYNEQFF,TGTGCCAGTAGTATTAGACTAGCGGGGGGTACAGGGGCCTACAATGAGCAGTTCTTC
TRBJ2-1,TRBV7-2,TRBD2,.,CASTRLADYNEQFF,TGTGCCAGCACCCGACTAGCGGACTACAATGAGCAGTTCTTC
TRBJ1-5,TRBV6-1,.,.,CATKAIQGNQPQHF,TGTGCCACCAAAGCGATTCAGGGGAATCAGCCCCAGCATTTT
TRBJ1-6,TRBV18,.,.,CASSPPVQADMHSPLHF,TGTGCCAGCTCACCACCGGTTCAGGCCGATATGCATTCACCCCTCCACTTT
TRBJ1-6,TRBV10-3,.,few,CAISESPGILHSPLHF,TGTGCCATCAGTGAGTCGCCGGGGATATTGCATTCACCCCTCCACTTT
TRBJ1-5,TRBV7-2,.,.,CASSLRGNQPQHF,TGTGCCAGCAGCTTACGGGGAAATCAGCCCCAGCATTTT
TRBJ1-3,TRBV6-5,.,once,CASSRTATSNTIYF,TGTGCCAGCAGCCGGACAGCAACCAGTAACACCATATATTTT
TRBJ1-2,TRBV6-6,TRBD1,.,CASSPGGSYGYTF,TGTGCCAGCAGCCCAGGGGGAAGCTATGGCTACACCTTC
TRBJ2-3,TRBV12-5,TRBD2,.,CASALAGGPGTQYF,TGTGCTAGCGCCCTAGCGGGGGGGCCAGGTACGCAGTATTTT
TRBJ1-5,TRBV2,.,.,CASSSLDQPQHF,TGTGCCAGCAGTTCACTTGATCAGCCCCAGCATTTT
TRBJ2-2,TRBV6-1,.,.,CASSELVRAGELFF,TGTGCCAGCAGTGAATTGGTTCGAGCCGGGGAGCTGTTTTTT
TRBJ1-6,TRBV2,.,.,CASSEQGGSPLHF,TGTGCCAGCAGTGAACAGGGAGGCTCACCCCTCCACTTT
TRBJ1-4,TRBV28,.,.,CASSLYRVANEKLFF,TGTGCCAGCAGTTTATATAGAGTAGCTAATGAAAAACTGTTTTTT
TRBJ2-3,TRBV4-2,TRBD2,once,CASSQGSGGADTQYF,TGTGCCAGCAGCCAAGGGAGCGGGGGGGCCGATACGCAGTATTTT
TRBJ1-2,TRBV6-5,TRBD1,few,CANQGAPGYGYTF,TGTGCCAACCAGGGGGCCCCAGGGTATGGCTACACCTTC
TRBJ2-3,TRBV4-1,TRBD2,.,CASSQASGGHVPSTDTQYF,TGCGCCAGCAGCCAAGCCAGCGGGGGCCATGTTCCTAGCACAGATACGCAGTATTTT
TRBJ1-1,TRBV6-1,.,.,CASMSRVSTEAFF,TGTGCCAGCATGAGCAGGGTTAGTACTGAAGCTTTCTTT
TRBJ2-2,TRBV6-1,.,.,CASNNGQNTGELFF,TGTGCCAGCAATAACGGACAGAACACCGGGGAGCTGTTTTTT
TRBJ1-5,TRBV6-1,TRBD1,once,CASSRTGGAEPQHF,TGTGCCAGCAGCCGGACAGGCGGCGCGGAGCCCCAGCATTTT
TRBJ2-5,TRBV4-2,.,.,CASSQDPIGAGGETQYF,TGTGCCAGCAGCCAAGACCCAATCGGAGCGGGCGGGGAGACCCAGTACTTC
TRBJ2-3,TRBV28,TRBD1,.,CASSTSGTGPTDTQYF,TGTGCCAGCAGTACCTCCGGGACAGGGCCCACAGATACGCAGTATTTT
TRBJ1-1,TRBV30,.,.,CACTTLQRNTEAFF,TGTGCCTGTACGACCCTTCAGCGGAACACTGAAGCTTTCTTT
TRBJ2-3,TRBV30,TRBD1,.,CAWSVIDRGLDTQYF,TGTGCCTGGAGTGTAATCGACAGGGGACTGGATACGCAGTATTTT
TRBJ1-6,TRBV18,TRBD1,.,CASSPLGTGVNSPLHF,TGTGCCAGCTCACCACTTGGGACAGGGGTTAATTCACCCCTCCACTTT
TRBJ1-4,TRBV27,.,.,CASRPQQGRVGTNEKLFF,TGTGCCAGCCGACCTCAACAGGGTAGGGTTGGGACTAATGAAAAACTGTTTTTT
TRBJ1-2,TRBV2,TRBD1,.,CASSEGDRGYGYTF,TGTGCCAGCAGTGAAGGGGACAGGGGATATGGCTACACCTTC